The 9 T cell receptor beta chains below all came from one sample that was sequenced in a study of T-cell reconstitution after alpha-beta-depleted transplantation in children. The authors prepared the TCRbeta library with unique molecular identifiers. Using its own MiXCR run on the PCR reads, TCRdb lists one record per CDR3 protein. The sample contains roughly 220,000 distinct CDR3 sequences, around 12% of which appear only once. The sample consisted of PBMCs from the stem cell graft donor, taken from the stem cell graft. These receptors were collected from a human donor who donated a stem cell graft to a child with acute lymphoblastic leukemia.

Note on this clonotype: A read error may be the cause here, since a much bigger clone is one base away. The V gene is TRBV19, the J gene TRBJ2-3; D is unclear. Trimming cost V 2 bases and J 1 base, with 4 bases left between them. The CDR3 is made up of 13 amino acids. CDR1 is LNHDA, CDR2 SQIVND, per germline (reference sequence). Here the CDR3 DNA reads TGTGCCAGTAGTATAATCGGCACAGATACGCAGTATTTT. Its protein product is CASSIIGTDTQYF.

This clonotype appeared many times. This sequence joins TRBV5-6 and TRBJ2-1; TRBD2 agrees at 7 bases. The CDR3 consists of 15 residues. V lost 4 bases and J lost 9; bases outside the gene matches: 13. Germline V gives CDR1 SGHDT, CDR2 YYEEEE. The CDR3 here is CASSPGLGAFLEQFF. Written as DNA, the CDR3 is TGTGCCAGCAGCCCCGGACTAGGGGCTTTTCTTGAGCAGTTCTTC.

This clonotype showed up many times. The CDR3 loop is CASSLIGESYEQYF. In nucleotides, the CDR3 is TGTGCCAGCAGTTTAATAGGGGAATCCTACGAGCAGTACTTC. This chain links TRBV12-3 or TRBV12-4 with TRBJ2-7; possibly TRBD1 for D (5 bases). The CDR3 length is 14 residues. V was pared by 2 bases and J by 1 base, with 9 bases between.

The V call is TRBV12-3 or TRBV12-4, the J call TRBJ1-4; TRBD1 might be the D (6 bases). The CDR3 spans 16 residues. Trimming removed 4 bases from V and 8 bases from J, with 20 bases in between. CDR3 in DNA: TGTGCCAGCAGTTCAGGGATCTCAGGGGTGGCGGAAAAACTGTTTTTT. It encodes CASSSGISGVAEKLFF.

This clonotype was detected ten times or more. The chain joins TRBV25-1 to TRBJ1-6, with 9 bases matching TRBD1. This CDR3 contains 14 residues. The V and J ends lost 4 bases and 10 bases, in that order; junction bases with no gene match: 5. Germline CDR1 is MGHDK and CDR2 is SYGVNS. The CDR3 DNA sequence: TGTGCCAGCAGTGGGGGACAGGGCGTCTCACCCCTCCACTTT. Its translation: CASSGGQGVSPLHF.

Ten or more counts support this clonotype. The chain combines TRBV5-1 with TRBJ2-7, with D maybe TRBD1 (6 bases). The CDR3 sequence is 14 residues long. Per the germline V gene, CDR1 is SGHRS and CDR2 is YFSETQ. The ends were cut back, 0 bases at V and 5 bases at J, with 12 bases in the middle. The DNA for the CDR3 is TGCGCCAGCAGCTTGGACCCAGGGGCCCACGAGCAGTACTTC. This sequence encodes CASSLDPGAHEQYF. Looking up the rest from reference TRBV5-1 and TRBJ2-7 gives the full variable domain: KAGVTQTPRYLIKTRGQQVTLSCSPISGHRSVSWYQQTPGQGLQFLFEYFSETQRNKGNFPGRFSGRQFSNSRSEMNVSTLELGDSALYLCASSLDPGAHEQYFGPGTRLTVT.

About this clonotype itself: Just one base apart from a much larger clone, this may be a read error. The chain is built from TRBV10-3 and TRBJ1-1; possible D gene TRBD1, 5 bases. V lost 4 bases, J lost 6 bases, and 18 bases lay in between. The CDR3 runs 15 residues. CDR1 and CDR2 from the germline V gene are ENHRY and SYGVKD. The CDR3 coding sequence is TGTGCCATCAGTGGAGAGATCCAGGGCGGGTCTGAAGCTTTCTTT. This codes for CAISGEIQGGSEAFF.

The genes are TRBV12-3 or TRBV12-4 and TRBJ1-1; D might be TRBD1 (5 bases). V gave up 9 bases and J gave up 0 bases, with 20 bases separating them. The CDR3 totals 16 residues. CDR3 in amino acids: CASHTFGGALNTEAFF. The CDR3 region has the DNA TGTGCCAGTCATACTTTTGGAGGGGCCCTGAACACTGAAGCTTTCTTT.

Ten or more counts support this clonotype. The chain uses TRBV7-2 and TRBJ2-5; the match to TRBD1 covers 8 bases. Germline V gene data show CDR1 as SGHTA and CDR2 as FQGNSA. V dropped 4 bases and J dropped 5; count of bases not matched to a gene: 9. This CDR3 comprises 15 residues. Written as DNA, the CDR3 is TGTGCCAGCAGCTGGGTCAAGGGACAGGCGGAGACCCAGTACTTC. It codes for CASSWVKGQAETQYF.